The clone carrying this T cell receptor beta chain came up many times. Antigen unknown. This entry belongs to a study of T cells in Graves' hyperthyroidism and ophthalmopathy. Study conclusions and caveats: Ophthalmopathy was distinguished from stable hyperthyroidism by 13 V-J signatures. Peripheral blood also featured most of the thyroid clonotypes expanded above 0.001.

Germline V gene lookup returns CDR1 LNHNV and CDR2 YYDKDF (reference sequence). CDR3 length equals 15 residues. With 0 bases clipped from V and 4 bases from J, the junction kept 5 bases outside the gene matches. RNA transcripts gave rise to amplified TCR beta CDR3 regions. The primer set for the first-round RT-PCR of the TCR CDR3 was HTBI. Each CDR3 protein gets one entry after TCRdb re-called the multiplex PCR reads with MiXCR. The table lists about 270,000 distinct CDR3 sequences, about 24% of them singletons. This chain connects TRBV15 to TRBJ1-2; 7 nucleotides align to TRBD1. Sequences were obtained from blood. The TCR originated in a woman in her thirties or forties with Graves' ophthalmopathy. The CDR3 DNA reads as TGTGCCACCAGCAGAGACGGGACAGACACCTATGGCTACACCTTC. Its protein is CATSRDGTDTYGYTF.